The sequence of this T cell receptor beta chain was determined in a study of long-term antiretroviral therapy in people with HIV. Running of the v3.0 immunoSEQ assay took place at survey level. The table came from immunoSEQ multiplex PCR; TCRdb's copy has only in-frame clones and leaves some out. The repertoire has approximately 37,000 clones, under 85% of them found once; the top ten carry under 6.5%. Germline-derived CDR1 and CDR2 are LNHNV and YYDKDF (reference sequence). V gave up 0 bases and J gave up 2 bases, with 5 bases separating them. The CDR3 sequence is 14 residues long. This sequence was found in a man between 18 and 35 years old with HIV. The V call is TRBV15, the J call TRBJ2-1; D remains ambiguous. The source material was unsorted PBMCs, sampled 1 year after starting antiretroviral therapy. For the CDR3, the DNA is TGTGCCACCAGCAGAGATCAGGCCTACAATGAGCAGTTCTTC. Translation: CATSRDQAYNEQFF.